These 10 T cell receptor beta chains came from one sample sequenced in a study of beta chain features in type 1 diabetes. The sequenced template was cDNA made from the entire isolated RNA. The repertoire was sequenced with immunoSEQ multiplex PCR; TCRdb's copy has only in-frame clones and lacks some. The sample yields 150,000 to 180,000 clones, around 10% seen once. Sequenced input: central memory CD4+ T cells from blood. These receptor sequences come from a man aged 18 to 30 in good health.

This clone was observed a few times. One end of the junction is discordant with germline, which a read error may explain. The J gene is TRBJ2-7, the V gene TRBV10-3; 7 bases align to TRBD1. CDR3 length equals 14 residues. In germline, CDR1 is ENHRY, CDR2 SYGVKD. CDR3 amino acids: CASSYGDSSYEQYF. The CDR3, as DNA: TGTGCCAGCAGTTACGGGGACAGCTCCTACGAGCAGTACTTC.

This clone was recorded a few times. The J gene is TRBJ2-7, the V gene TRBV9, with TRBD1 identical over 7 bases. Germline V gives CDR1 SGDLS, CDR2 YYNGEE. This CDR3 has 14 amino acids. V lost 3 bases to trimming and J lost 3 bases; unmatched junction nucleotides: 6. CDR3 in amino acids: CASSDGTEIYEQYF. CDR3 DNA sequence: TGTGCCAGCAGCGATGGGACAGAGATCTACGAGCAGTACTTC.

The genes are TRBV5-1 and TRBJ2-3; weak D call: TRBD1 (6 bases). Germline V CDR1 and CDR2: SGHRS, YFSETQ. V lost 5 bases and J lost 3, with 7 bases in between. The CDR3 totals 12 residues. Here the CDR3 DNA reads TGCGCCAGCAGGGGGACAACAGATACGCAGTATTTT. Translation gives CASRGTTDTQYF.

This clone came up a few times. J is TRBJ2-1 and V is TRBV14; TRBD2 matches 11 bases. Germline V gene lookup returns CDR1 SGHDN and CDR2 FVKESK. The CDR3 consists of 15 residues. V dropped 1 base and J dropped 9; count of bases not matched to a gene: 5. The CDR3 sequence is CASSQVAGGPSEQFF. CDR3 DNA sequence: TGTGCCAGCAGCCAAGTAGCGGGGGGGCCGAGTGAGCAGTTCTTC.

V and J are TRBV29-1 and TRBJ2-5, with 7 bases fitting TRBD1. The CDR3 contains 14 residues. Germline CDR1 reads SQVTM; CDR2 reads ANQGSEA. The J segment lost 4 bases and the V segment lost 6 bases, leaving 11 bases of the junction unmatched. The CDR3 sequence is CSVVEGALRETQYF. The DNA of the CDR3 is TGCAGCGTGGTAGAGGGGGCCTTGAGAGAGACCCAGTACTTC.

This clone was counted only a few times. The chain joins TRBV7-9 to TRBJ1-1, with 10 nucleotides matching TRBD1. CDR3 size: 11 residues. Trimming at V came to 4 bases and at J to 13 bases, leaving 3 bases not matched to a gene. CDR1 is SEHNR, CDR2 FQNEAQ, per germline (reference sequence). In nucleotides, the CDR3 is TGTGCCAGCAGCTGGGACAGGGGAGGTTTCTTT. Translating it yields CASSWDRGGFF.

This clone was picked up a small number of times. The V gene is TRBV4-2, the J gene TRBJ1-6; 7 nucleotides line up with TRBD1. V lost 0 bases to trimming and J lost 10 bases; unmatched junction nucleotides: 9. Germline V gene sequence: CDR1 LGHNA, CDR2 YNFKEQ. This CDR3 contains 16 residues. The CDR3 protein is CASSQERTGGRSPLHF. The CDR3 coding sequence is TGTGCCAGCAGCCAAGAGAGGACAGGAGGTAGATCACCCCTCCACTTT.

The J gene is TRBJ2-3, the V gene TRBV9, with 10 bases that match TRBD1. With V trimmed by 4 bases and J by 2 bases, 7 bases remained unmatched. The germline V gene has CDR1 SGDLS and CDR2 YYNGEE. The CDR3 is 16 residues long. In nucleotides, the CDR3 is TGTGCCAGCAGCCTCGGGACAGGGGATGTCACAGATACGCAGTATTTT. Encoded protein: CASSLGTGDVTDTQYF.

This chain connects TRBV6-5 to TRBJ2-6; possibly TRBD2 for D (6 bases). The CDR3 runs 15 residues. Trimming shortened V by 10 bases and J by 0 bases, and 13 bases separated the two germline ends. Germline V gives CDR1 MNHEY, CDR2 SVGAGI. The CDR3 region is CAIRGLTSGANVLTF. The CDR3 nucleotides read TGTGCCATCCGGGGACTGACCTCTGGGGCCAACGTCCTGACTTTC.

In this sample, this clone turned up a few times. The chain carries TRBV7-9 and TRBJ1-2; D not certain. There are 14 residues in the CDR3. Trimming left V 5 bases short and J 0 bases short, with 10 bases between. Per germline, CDR1 SEHNR and CDR2 FQNEAQ (reference sequence). CDR3 sequence reads: CASSPRQTNYGYTF. CDR3 DNA sequence: TGTGCCAGCAGCCCCCGTCAGACTAACTATGGCTACACCTTC.